What follows describes a single T cell receptor (beta chain). Original processing notes: The assay estimated nucleated cells by amplifying reference gene primers. Profiled with immunoSEQ multiplex PCR; TCRdb holds only in-frame clones, not every one. The D gene and trimming were derived from the DNA, and the V and J assignments and clone size from that table. The top ten clones hold around 1.9% of a sample with approximately 98,000 clones, over 65% of them seen once. V was pared by 2 bases and J by 7 bases, with 12 bases of the junction left unmatched. Germline loops: CDR1 SGHKS, CDR2 YYEKEE (reference sequence). The CDR3 is 17 amino acids. These data are taken from a study of blood T cell repertoires in COVID-19.

The gene calls are TRBV5-5 and TRBJ2-1; 10 bases line up with TRBD2. This clonotype was obtained from a middle-aged woman with acute or convalescent COVID-19. Sequencing was done on a sample of peripheral blood. CDR3 DNA: TGTGCCAGCAGCTTTCACCCCGGAGCTAGCGGGGGAAATGAGCAGTTCTTC. Protein sequence: CASSFHPGASGGNEQFF. Together with reference TRBV5-5 and TRBJ2-1, the CDR3 gives the full variable domain: DAGVTQSPTHLIKTRGQQVTLRCSPISGHKSVSWYQQVLGQGPQFIFQYYEKEERGRGNFPDRFSARQFPNYSSELNVNALLLGDSALYLCASSFHPGASGGNEQFFGPGTRLTVL.